Given below is one TCR beta chain in context. Its target is not known. The junction departs from germline at one end; a sequencing error may be responsible. This entry is derived from a study of cytomegalovirus exposure and HLA in healthy donors. Across the whole study: Sequencing of 150 million to 200 million T cells in an earlier analysis found more than 100 million unique TCR beta sequences.

Findings and caveats of the study: Several V segments, TRBV6-2 and TRBV6-3 among them, could not be told apart and were dropped. In a later analysis, the majority of CMV-associated beta chains seemingly showed HLA restriction. Association of a missense DCLRE1C variant with TCR beta V- and J-gene trimming was reported in a later analysis.

The PCR ran on 60 Vbeta and 13 Jbeta primers. The protocol was immunoSEQ multiplex PCR, while the TCRdb copy is restricted to in-frame clones and leaves out a portion. Among over 150,000 clones listed, roughly 75% were seen once. The CDR3 covers 19 residues. Germline assignment: CDR1 SEHNR and CDR2 FQNEAQ (reference sequence). The chain uses TRBV7-9 and TRBJ2-7, with 8 nucleotides matching TRBD2. What was sequenced was PBMCs. The source of this sequence is a woman in her 50s in good health and CMV-seropositive. CDR3 nucleotide sequence: TGTTCCAGCAGCCCCATACGGGGGGGCAGGGCCCAGGAGTCCTACGAGCAGTACTTC. This encodes CSSSPIRGGRAQESYEQYF.